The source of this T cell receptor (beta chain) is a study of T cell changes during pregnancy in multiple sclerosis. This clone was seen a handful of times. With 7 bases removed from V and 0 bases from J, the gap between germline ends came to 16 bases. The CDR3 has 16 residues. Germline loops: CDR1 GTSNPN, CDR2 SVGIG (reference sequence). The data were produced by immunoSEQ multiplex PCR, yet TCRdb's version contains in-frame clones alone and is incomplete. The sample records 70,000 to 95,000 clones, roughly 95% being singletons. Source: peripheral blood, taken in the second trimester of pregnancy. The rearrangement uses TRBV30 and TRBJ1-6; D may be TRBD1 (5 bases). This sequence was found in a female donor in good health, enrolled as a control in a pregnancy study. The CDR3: CASRGGSSSYNSPLHF. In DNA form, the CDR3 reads TGTGCCTCCCGGGGGGGGTCAAGCTCCTATAATTCACCCCTCCACTTT.